Below, one T cell receptor beta chain is given with its context. This clonotype was seen a handful of times. No cognate antigen has been identified for it. The record has no base qualities; no much larger clone is one base away. Libraries were prepared through 5' RACE. The second PCR ran for roughly 7 to 12 cycles and used a J-beta primer mix along with a sample-barcoded 5' primer. A unique molecular identifier was introduced onto each TCR beta cDNA molecule by a template-switch 5' adaptor carrying 12 random nucleotides. Each sample yielded at least 3 million CDR3-containing paired-end reads. All of the RNA was converted into first-strand cDNA using the Mint cDNA synthesis kit, with a TRBC-specific oligonucleotide serving as the primer. Following uracil-DNA glycosylase treatment, a first 18-cycle PCR with universal primers M1SS and BC2_uni_R was performed on all cDNA. Per the original workflow: Normalization of each sample was performed by random selection of 1 million high-quality reads, each carrying a distinct molecular identifier. Instead of being binned into consensus sequences, reads with shared molecular identifiers were discarded. MiTCR, run with a Q25 quality threshold and the strictest error-elimination algorithm, handled CDR3 identification, clonotype clustering and error correction. Lower-bound total TCR beta diversity was estimated with a nonparametric unseen species model using Euler transformation. TCRdb reprocessing: public reads trimmed at Q25 with fastp, clones called with MiXCR, in-frame beta chains kept. Rows matching on CDR3 protein sequence are summarized as one entry with the most common DNA and genes. Clone size and V and J calls follow TCRdb, not the original study. The sample table records 1.5 million to 2 million distinct CDR3 sequences; roughly two fifths of these occur just once. The leading ten clones occupy 20% to 25% of the sample.

The CDR3 contains 14 residues, cysteine and phenylalanine counted. Here the CDR3 DNA is all that survives: 42 bases in frame from base 1. Trimming at the junction amounts to 8 bases on V and 1 base on J, and the germline ends lie 13 bases apart. The germline V gene (reference sequence) gives CDR1 as MNHEY and CDR2 as SMNVEV. This record comes from a study of blood T cells in healthy people across ages (dated by TCRdb to between 2015 and 2016). Describing the broader study: In model experiments, template switching captured roughly one uniquely barcoded TCR beta cDNA molecule for every two T cells. Using deep sequencing normalized with unique cDNA molecular identifiers, the study measured how TCR beta repertoire diversity changes with age. The donors were split into four age groups: young (average roughly 15 years), middle-aged (about 40), aged (roughly 60) and long-lived (roughly 88). To avoid experimental bias, donors of different ages were spread randomly across the sequencing lanes. For two donors (one aged 18 to 30 and one aged 80 or older), the study analyzed two additional independent replicas of 1 million unique cDNA reads from the same blood draw.

Systemically healthy Caucasian individuals from Russia, 35 to 40 in total and aged roughly 6 to 100 years, were included as donors. About 10 milliliters of peripheral blood were collected from each donor into EDTA-treated Vacutainer tubes. PBMCs were isolated by Ficoll-Paque density-gradient centrifugation, with at least 6 million obtained per sample. Total RNA was extracted from PBMCs with Trizol reagent, with at least 5 micrograms obtained per sample. The percentages of naive CD45RAhigh/CD27high T cells were determined by flow cytometry on a PBMC aliquot from every donor. Overall results and qualifications from the work: Because the CMV infection status of the donors was unknown, age-related changes in expanded clonotypes may potentially have been confounded. Bulk unsorted PBMC profiling prevented conclusive comparison of naive and antigen-experienced compartments. Compared with the aged group, the long-lived group had more naive CD4+ T cells, fewer expanded clones and increased TCR diversity, suggesting age selection. Estimates of total diversity based on one million sequenced T cells were considered lower bounds and underestimates. A strong correlation was found between observed TCR beta diversity and the percentage of naive T cells measured by flow cytometry. Observed TCR beta diversity per million T cells fell roughly linearly with age, and a significant reduction was already apparent by age roughly 40.

Sequenced: blood. The source of this sequence is a human donor in good health. The chain employs TRBV27 and TRBJ2-3, with the D gene uncertain. Here the CDR3 is given as CASLSGVGTDTQYF. The nucleotide sequence is given as TGTGCCAGCCTATCTGGGGTTGGCACAGATACGCAGTATTTT.